The 28 T cell receptor beta chains listed next were all sequenced from one sample in a study of cytomegalovirus exposure and HLA in healthy donors. Generated by immunoSEQ multiplex PCR, the TCRdb table keeps only in-frame clones and is missing some. The data hold 95,000 to 150,000 clones, with roughly 94% observed a single time. Sequences were obtained from PBMCs. The receptors derive from a young woman in good health and CMV-seronegative.

About this clone itself: The CDR3 does not close with the conserved phenylalanine or tryptophan, likely indicating a read error. The DNA is omitted, as the CDR3 cannot be located on it reliably, and the CDR3 follows TCRdb's listing. This chain connects TRBV4-3 to TRBJ2-7; the table names TRBD1, a call not compared with the DNA. Germline loops: CDR1 LGHNA, CDR2 YSLEER. The CDR3 totals 11 residues, both ends included. The CDR3 loop reads CASSQGGPAEY.

The J gene is TRBJ2-7, the V gene TRBV4-2; TRBD2 aligns across 7 bases. Trimming removed 1 base from V and 0 bases from J; junction bases left unmatched: 12. The CDR3 is made up of 18 amino acids. The V gene's germline CDR1 is LGHNA and CDR2 YNFKEQ. The CDR3 sequence is CASSQGASGTKDSYEQYF. CDR3 DNA: TGTGCCAGCAGCCAAGGAGCCTCCGGGACTAAAGACTCCTACGAGCAGTACTTC.

V is TRBV6-5 and J is TRBJ1-2; D is unresolved. Germline-derived CDR1 and CDR2 are MNHEY and SVGAGI. The germline V and J ends were trimmed by 3 bases and 7 bases, with 15 bases remaining between them. The CDR3 contains 14 residues. CDR3 sequence: CASSYLESWSGYTF. CDR3 sequence (DNA): TGTGCCAGCAGTTATTTGGAATCGTGGAGTGGCTACACCTTC.

The chain employs TRBV2 and TRBJ2-2, with TRBD2 matching over 13 bases. This CDR3 comprises 16 residues. Germline lookup yields CDR1 SNHLY and CDR2 FYNNEI. V shed 5 bases and J 7 bases; nucleotides not matched to a gene: 7. The CDR3: CASSKGLAGLNGELFF. The CDR3, as DNA: TGTGCCAGCAGTAAGGGACTAGCGGGGTTGAACGGGGAGCTGTTTTTT.

The sample holds one count of this clone. The J gene is TRBJ1-2, the V gene TRBV1. TRBV1 is labeled a pseudogene. The CDR3 has 12 amino acids. The CDR3 DNA sequence: TGCACCAGCAGCCCGGGTTATTATGGCTACACCTTC. Translating it yields CTSSPGYYGYTF.

This clone was recorded only once. The chain recombines TRBV10-3 with TRBJ1-2; 12 bases map to TRBD1. Germline V gene data show CDR1 as ENHRY and CDR2 as SYGVKD. The trim removed 6 bases at V and 5 bases at J, leaving 7 bases unmatched. This CDR3 contains 15 residues. This CDR3 is CAISLGQGAFYGYTF. In DNA form, the CDR3 reads TGTGCCATCAGCCTGGGACAGGGGGCTTTTTATGGCTACACCTTC.

The count of this clone is one. The chain is built from TRBV5-1 and TRBJ2-3; D uncertain. The V end was cut by 4 bases, the J end by 2 bases, with 5 bases between. CDR1 SGHRS and CDR2 YFSETQ come from the germline V gene. This CDR3 has 12 residues. The CDR3 loop is CASSRDTDTQYF. For the CDR3, the DNA is TGCGCCAGCAGCAGAGACACAGATACGCAGTATTTT.

V and J are TRBV28 and TRBJ1-2, with D hard to call. Trimming pared 8 bases from V and 8 bases from J, leaving 15 bases between. Germline assignment: CDR1 MDHEN and CDR2 SYDVKM. The CDR3 sequence is 12 residues long. The CDR3 loop is CASGNPGSGYTF. The DNA for the CDR3 is TGTGCCAGCGGTAACCCAGGATCGGGCTACACCTTC.

V is TRBV6-1 and J is TRBJ1-5; possible D gene TRBD1, 5 bases. This CDR3 is 13 amino acids long. The germline V gene encodes CDR1 MNHNS and CDR2 SASEGT. Trimming left V 8 bases short and J 0 bases short, with 8 bases between. The DNA for the CDR3 is TGTGCCAGCCGGGGGTCTAGCAATCAGCCCCAGCATTTT. This translates into CASRGSSNQPQHF.

The rearrangement joins TRBV4-1 to TRBJ2-7, with D unclear. Germline CDR1 MGHRA, CDR2 YSYEKL. This CDR3 contains 15 residues. The V end lost 0 bases, the J end lost 3 bases, and 12 bases lay between the germline ends. The CDR3 region has the DNA TGCGCCAGCAGCCAAGACCCCTCCATTAGCTACGAGCAGTACTTC. Its protein is CASSQDPSISYEQYF.

In DNA, the CDR3 is TGTGCCAGCAGTTTAACATTGGGGGCTCATCAGCCCCAGCATTTT. It is translated as CASSLTLGAHQPQHF. The J gene is TRBJ1-5, the V gene TRBV27; a weak D match, TRBD1 (6 bases). Trimming removed 2 bases from V and 5 bases from J, with 13 bases in between. The CDR3 loop spans 15 amino acids. CDR1 and CDR2 (germline): MNHEY, SMNVEV (reference sequence).

The chain couples TRBV4-1 to TRBJ2-7, with TRBD2 matching over 12 bases. CDR3 length: 16 amino acids. J gave up 0 bases and V 5 bases, and 5 bases lay outside the gene matches. The V gene's germline CDR1 is MGHRA and CDR2 YSYEKL. The CDR3 sequence: CASSYLTSGSSYEQYF. In DNA, the CDR3 is TGCGCCAGCAGCTACTTGACTAGCGGGAGCTCCTACGAGCAGTACTTC.

This chain uses TRBV5-6 with TRBJ1-2, with TRBD1 as a possible D gene (5 bases). V gave up 4 bases and J gave up 8 bases, with 12 bases separating them. This CDR3 contains 12 residues. The germline V gene encodes CDR1 SGHDT and CDR2 YYEEEE. The CDR3 nucleotides are TGTGCCAGCAGCCCGGACACGCTGGGCTACACCTTC. Translated, it gives CASSPDTLGYTF.

The V and J genes are TRBV5-1 and TRBJ2-5; TRBD1 agrees at 7 bases. Per the germline V gene, CDR1 is SGHRS and CDR2 is YFSETQ. This CDR3 spans 16 amino acids. V lost 0 bases and J lost 5; bases outside the gene matches: 10. The chain's CDR3 is CASSLGIAGGAETQYF. The CDR3 DNA sequence: TGCGCCAGCAGCTTGGGAATAGCAGGGGGAGCGGAGACCCAGTACTTC.

CDR3 bases: TGTGCCAGTAGTAACAGGCCAAGCTCTGGAAACACCATATATTTT. It translates to CASSNRPSSGNTIYF. The rearrangement joins TRBV19 to TRBJ1-3; weak D call: TRBD1 (5 bases). This CDR3 is built from 15 residues. The germline V gene has CDR1 LNHDA and CDR2 SQIVND (reference sequence). V was trimmed by 4 bases and J by 0 bases, leaving 10 bases between them.

V and J are TRBV7-9 and TRBJ1-2; TRBD1 might be the D (5 bases). V was trimmed by 4 bases and J by 0 bases, leaving 15 bases between them. Germline V lookup: CDR1 SEHNR, CDR2 FQNEAQ (reference sequence). This CDR3 comprises 16 residues. In DNA, the CDR3 is TGTGCCAGCAGCTGGCACGGGGGGTCAGCTAACTATGGCTACACCTTC. It yields the protein CASSWHGGSANYGYTF.

This chain joins TRBV7-9 and TRBJ1-1; 8 bases line up with TRBD1. The length of the CDR3 is 16 residues. Losses at the gene ends were 5 bases for V and 4 bases for J; bases not matched to a gene: 12. Germline loops: CDR1 SEHNR, CDR2 FQNEAQ (reference sequence). The CDR3 DNA follows: TGTGCCAGCAGCCTCAGACAGGGGAGTAGGAGCACTGAAGCTTTCTTT. It is translated as CASSLRQGSRSTEAFF. The complete variable domain, with remaining parts taken from reference TRBV7-9 and TRBJ1-1, reads DTGVSQNPRHKITKRGQNVTFRCDPISEHNRLYWYRQTLGQGPEFLTYFQNEAQLEKSRLLSDRFSAERPKGSFSTLEIQRTEQGDSAMYLCASSLRQGSRSTEAFFGQGTRLTVV.

This chain links TRBV30 with TRBJ2-3; TRBD2 matches 8 bases. In germline, CDR1 is GTSNPN, CDR2 SVGIG (reference sequence). The V segment lost 0 bases and the J segment 0 bases; nucleotides outside the gene matches: 2. This CDR3 comprises 15 residues. The CDR3 protein is CAWSVRGGSTDTQYF. The DNA for the CDR3 is TGTGCCTGGAGTGTACGCGGGGGGAGCACAGATACGCAGTATTTT.

The chain recombines TRBV7-6 with TRBJ1-3; 7 bases fit TRBD1. In germline, CDR1 is SGHVS, CDR2 FNYEAQ. The CDR3 is 16 amino acids. V trimming: 8 bases; J trimming: 0 bases; junction bases outside the gene matches: 10. The CDR3, as DNA: TGTGCCAGCGGTCAACAGGGGACAAACTCTGGAAACACCATATATTTT. Its protein is CASGQQGTNSGNTIYF.

The rearrangement links TRBV25-1 to TRBJ1-1; a possible D gene is TRBD1 (6 bases). CDR1 is MGHDK, CDR2 SYGVNS, per germline. V gave up 6 bases and J gave up 1 base, with 12 bases separating them. This CDR3 has 14 residues. This chain's CDR3 is CASSFSGANTEAFF. The CDR3 DNA sequence: TGTGCCAGCAGCTTCTCAGGGGCGAACACTGAAGCTTTCTTT.

The chain couples TRBV28 to TRBJ2-1; D possibly corresponds to TRBD2 (5 bases). The CDR3 covers 16 residues. The V and J ends lost 8 bases and 1 base respectively, with 18 bases between them. The germline CDR1 and CDR2 sequences are MDHEN and SYDVKM. CDR3 nucleotides: TGTGCCAGCGGCCGCCCCCCGGGGTCGTCCTACAATGAGCAGTTCTTC. It encodes CASGRPPGSSYNEQFF.

This clone was observed once. The DNA of the CDR3 is TGTGCCAGCAGCTACCGAATTCGGACAGGGTTAAAGTCGAGCACCTTC. It specifies CASSYRIRTGLKSSTF. The chain employs TRBV7-8 and TRBJ1-2, with TRBD1 matching over 8 bases. CDR1 and CDR2 from the germline V gene are SGHVS and FQNEAQ. The CDR3 is 16 amino acids. Trimming removed 4 bases from V and 13 bases from J; junction bases left unmatched: 20.

The chain carries TRBV7-2 and TRBJ2-1; a weak D match, TRBD2 (6 bases). CDR3 length: 17 residues. Looked up from germline, CDR1 is SGHTA and CDR2 is FQGNSA. Trimming stripped 5 bases from V and 3 bases from J, with 20 bases between. Written as DNA, the CDR3 is TGTGCCAGCAGCCCGCGTGATGGGTGGCGGGACTACAATGAGCAGTTCTTC. This sequence encodes CASSPRDGWRDYNEQFF.

This clone is a singleton in its sample. DNA for the CDR3: TGTGCCAGCAGCGTCGTCCCCCCGGGACAGGGAGCGGATACGCAGTATTTT. It specifies CASSVVPPGQGADTQYF. The chain carries TRBV9 and TRBJ2-3, with TRBD1 matching 9 bases. The germline V gene encodes CDR1 SGDLS and CDR2 YYNGEE. V lost 2 bases and J lost 6; bases outside the gene matches: 13. The CDR3 length is 17 residues.

V usage is TRBV6-4 and J usage is TRBJ2-7, with D possibly being TRBD2 (5 bases). The germline V gene has CDR1 MRHNA and CDR2 SNTAGT. The CDR3 spans 13 residues. Trimming removed 4 bases from V and 6 bases from J, with 13 bases in between. This CDR3 is CASSARRGCEQYF. The CDR3 coding sequence is TGTGCCAGCAGTGCAAGGAGAGGGTGCGAGCAGTACTTC.

This chain connects TRBV9 to TRBJ2-3; D perhaps matches TRBD1 (5 bases). CDR1 is SGDLS and CDR2 is YYNGEE in the germline V gene. V lost 0 bases to trimming and J lost 4 bases, with 9 bases between them. The CDR3 is made up of 14 amino acids. The CDR3 bases are TGTGCCAGCAGCGTAGAACAGGCTCCAGATACGCAGTATTTT. It codes for CASSVEQAPDTQYF. The full variable domain, completed using reference TRBV9 and TRBJ2-3, is DSGVTQTPKHLITATGQRVTLRCSPRSGDLSVYWYQQSLDQGLQFLIQYYNGEERAKGNILERFSAQQFPDLHSELNLSSLELGDSALYFCASSVEQAPDTQYFGPGTRLTVL.

This chain connects TRBV30 to TRBJ2-7; D perhaps matches TRBD1 (6 bases). The V gene lost 5 bases and the J gene lost 4 bases, with 15 bases spanning the gap. This CDR3 is built from 13 residues. Germline loops: CDR1 GTSNPN, CDR2 SVGIG (reference sequence). CDR3 DNA: TGTGCCTGGTCTGCCGGGACATTATACGAGCAGTACTTC. The encoded protein is CAWSAGTLYEQYF.

The chain combines TRBV30 with TRBJ2-1; 11 bases align to TRBD2. V shed 1 base, J shed 8 bases, and the junction held 10 bases outside the gene matches. Germline loops: CDR1 GTSNPN, CDR2 SVGIG (reference sequence). The CDR3 consists of 16 residues. CDR3 sequence reads: CAWSAQILAGDHEQFF. In DNA form, the CDR3 reads TGTGCCTGGAGTGCCCAGATACTAGCGGGGGACCATGAGCAGTTCTTC.